This T cell receptor beta chain was obtained from a study of identical twins. Germline V gives CDR1 LGHNA, CDR2 YNFKEQ. This CDR3 is 19 amino acids long. The V gene end was trimmed by 1 base and the J gene end by 5 bases; junction bases not matched to a gene: 14. TCRdb re-called the 5' RACE reads with MiXCR, one entry per CDR3 protein. Of approximately 220,000 distinct CDR3 sequences listed, 6% to 8.5% were seen once; the top ten hold about 5.8%. The same sample was also studied in work on yellow fever vaccine responses in identical twins.

The chain employs TRBV4-2 and TRBJ2-2, with TRBD2 matching over 9 bases. The material sequenced was CD8+ T cells sorted from blood. This clonotype was sampled from a woman in her late teens or twenties in good health. The CDR3 DNA reads as TGTGCCAGCAGCCAAGGTGTGAGCGGGGGGCCCATAGGTACCGGGGAGCTGTTTTTT. Residues: CASSQGVSGGPIGTGELFF.